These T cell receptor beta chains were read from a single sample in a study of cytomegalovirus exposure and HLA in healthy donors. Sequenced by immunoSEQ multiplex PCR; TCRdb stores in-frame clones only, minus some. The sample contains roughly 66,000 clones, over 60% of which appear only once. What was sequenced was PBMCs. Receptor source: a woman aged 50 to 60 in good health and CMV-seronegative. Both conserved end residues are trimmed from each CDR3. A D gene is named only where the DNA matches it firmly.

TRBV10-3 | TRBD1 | AISPGTGLWNTIY
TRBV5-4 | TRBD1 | ASSLGSTGGTEAF
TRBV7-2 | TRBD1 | ASSLAGTASTDTQY
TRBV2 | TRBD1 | ASKSSGGYGYT
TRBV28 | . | ASSPYSRNTGELF
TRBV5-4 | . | ASSTAGLTYNEQF
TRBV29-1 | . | SVSSELTYEQY
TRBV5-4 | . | ASSLVGAGEQY
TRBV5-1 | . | ASSEGDNQPQH
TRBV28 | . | ASSAGGNTQY